The following is a TCR beta chain sequence with its context. Its antigen remains unidentified. No base quality information exists; no much larger clone differs at one position. The sample carries other DNA sequences with the same CDR3. What the time point label conveys for this sample: baseline before first vaccination. The vaccinee samples were drawn from two UK trials, COV001 and COV002, one of which was a single-blind randomized controlled phase 2/3 trial testing AZD1222 (ChAdOx1 nCoV-19) in healthy adults. Trial participant PBMC samples were collected at day 0 and day 28 after the second dose for TCRbeta chain sequencing. This record belongs to a study of T cell responses to AZD1222 COVID-19 vaccine (dated by TCRdb to about 2021). For context, the study as a whole: AZD1222 recipients with second doses at about 4 weeks or about 12 weeks were pooled, because spike-specific TCR depth and breadth did not differ between schedules. A total of 230 to 250 trial participants underwent TCR sequencing, of whom about 210 had received two doses of AZD1222 and 26 had received two doses of the MenACWY control vaccine. Trial participants were enrolled by age into 18-55, 56-69 and 70-plus year subgroups, with roughly 160, 29 and 62 TCR-sequenced participants respectively.

The germline V gene encodes CDR1 SGHRS and CDR2 YFSETQ. Including cysteine and phenylalanine, the CDR3 has 13 amino acids. Just CDR3 DNA is preserved here, 39 bases in frame from base 1. A distance of 12 bases separates the germline ends of V and J, which lose 4 bases and 5 bases respectively. On the study overall, not on this receptor specifically: After two AZD1222 doses, both the breadth and the depth of spike-specific TCRs were significantly higher than at day 0 and than in MenACWY recipients. Nearly half of unique spike-specific TCRs reportedly recognized epitopes outside regions mutated in the B.1.351 and B.1.1.7 variants. In the small 56-69-year group, the increase in depth fell short of significance, most likely because of low power. Conclusions about previously exposed vaccinees were limited because only 6 or 7 AZD1222 recipients were SARS-CoV-2 seropositive at baseline. CD4 TCRs associated with the vaccine covered the entire spike protein, and the dominant responses were in regions 160-218 and 743-854. Most participants were white British and females outnumbered males, and the authors suggested that clonal diversity may have been underestimated. Because no day 14 peak-response samples were available, repertoires were characterized only after the peak T cell response.

The CDR3 regions of human TCRbeta chains were analyzed by immunosequencing. The study's processing was this. Repertoire TCRs were matched against a reference library of SARS-CoV-2-specific TCRs generated with the MIRA antigen-specificity platform. Breadth meant the fraction of unique TCRs that were SARS-CoV-2-associated, whereas depth meant the fraction of total T cells that were SARS-CoV-2-associated. Using the MIRA data, each spike-specific TCR was assigned both to the spike region to which the TCR was reactive and to a CD4 or CD8 class. Log10-transformed breadth and depth values were compared by one-way ANOVA with Sidak's multiple comparisons tests. TCRdb holds this immuneACCESS table with in-frame rearrangements only. Some clones are missing; in checked studies, unresolved V genes explain under half, and the rest has no known cause. D and trimming were read from the DNA, whereas the V and J calls and clone size are those reported in that table. For this sample there are 150,000 to 180,000 clones; around 90% appear just once. The biggest ten clones account for approximately 20% of the sample.

Recombination joined TRBV5-1 with TRBJ1-1; TRBD1 is a possible D gene, resting on 5 matching bases. The receptor was derived from an adult in good health. The source was peripheral blood, collected on day 0 of AZD1222 vaccination. The CDR3 is CASSPRGGTEAFF. The bases are TGCGCCAGCAGCCCTAGGGGAGGAACTGAAGCTTTCTTT.